This TCR beta chain was documented in a study of blood T cell repertoires in COVID-19. For the study at large: Nucleic acid was either cDNA or gDNA, and it came from T cells, B-cell-depleted T cells, or PBMCs.

In Seattle, patients joined the study during active infection and were tracked longitudinally. With 0 bases clipped from V and 13 bases from J, the junction kept 7 bases outside the gene matches. The CDR3 totals 13 residues. Germline V lookup: CDR1 SGHRS, CDR2 YFSETQ. Authors' processing steps: Amplifying reference gene primers gave estimates of nucleated cell counts. Measured with immunoSEQ multiplex PCR; TCRdb has only the in-frame clones, and not every one. That table is the source of V, J and clone size, and D and trimming were worked out from the DNA. This table holds 250,000 to 350,000 clones, around 85% found once.

This clonotype originated in a human donor with COVID-19, enrolled during active disease. The donor label of this sample is uncertain. The sequencing sample was made of peripheral blood. The gene calls are TRBV5-1 and TRBJ2-1, with TRBD2 matching over 7 bases. Here the CDR3 DNA reads TGCGCCAGCAGCTTGGACCCCTCTAGCGGCCAGTTCTTC. This encodes CASSLDPSSGQFF.